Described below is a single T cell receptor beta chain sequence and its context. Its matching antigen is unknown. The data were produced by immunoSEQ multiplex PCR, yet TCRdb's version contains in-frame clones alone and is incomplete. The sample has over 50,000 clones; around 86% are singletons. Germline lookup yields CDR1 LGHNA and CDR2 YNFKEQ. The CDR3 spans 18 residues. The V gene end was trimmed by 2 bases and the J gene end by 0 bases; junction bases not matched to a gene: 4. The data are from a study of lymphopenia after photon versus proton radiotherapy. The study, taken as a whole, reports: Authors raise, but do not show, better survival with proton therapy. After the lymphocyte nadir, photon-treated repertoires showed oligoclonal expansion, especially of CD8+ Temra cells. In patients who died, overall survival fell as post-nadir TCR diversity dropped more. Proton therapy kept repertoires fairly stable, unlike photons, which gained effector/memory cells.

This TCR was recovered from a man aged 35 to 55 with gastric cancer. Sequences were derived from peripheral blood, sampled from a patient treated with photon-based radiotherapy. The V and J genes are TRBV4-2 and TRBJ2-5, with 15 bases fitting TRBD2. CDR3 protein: CASSQPGLAGGHQETQYF. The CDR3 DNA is TGTGCCAGCAGCCAACCGGGACTAGCGGGGGGCCACCAAGAGACCCAGTACTTC.